This is a list of T cell receptor beta chains from one sample in a study of control samples from healthy donors and cancer patients. The assay was immunoSEQ multiplex PCR, and TCRdb's table has in-frame clones only and misses some. This sample has about 120,000 clones, with about 88% found just once. Sequenced sample: blood. The receptors were gathered from a man aged 18 to 29 in good health. The CDR3 runs from the conserved cysteine through the conserved F or W. The D gene is left open where the match is weak. Clone size, where shown, is once, few, many, or a class for clones that have expanded.

d_gene: NA
abundance: NA
v_gene: TRBV9
j_gene: TRBJ1-3
CDR3nt: TGTGCCAGCAGCGTCGGGCAAACGAGCTCTGGAAACACCATATATTTT
CDR3aa: CASSVGQTSSGNTIYF

d_gene: TRBD2
abundance: NA
v_gene: TRBV7-2
j_gene: TRBJ2-1
CDR3nt: TGTGCCAGCAGCCGGGGGGGTTACTCCTACAATGAGCAGTTCTTC
CDR3aa: CASSRGGYSYNEQFF

d_gene: NA
abundance: NA
v_gene: TRBV19
j_gene: TRBJ1-1
CDR3nt: TGTGCCAGTATCGCCTTGACTGAAGCTTTCTTT
CDR3aa: CASIALTEAFF

d_gene: TRBD1
abundance: NA
v_gene: TRBV10-1
j_gene: TRBJ2-2
CDR3nt: TGCGCCAGCAGTGACGGCGGGACAGGGTCCGGGGAGCTGTTTTTT
CDR3aa: CASSDGGTGSGELFF

d_gene: NA
abundance: few
v_gene: TRBV14
j_gene: TRBJ2-5
CDR3nt: TGTGCCAGCAGCCAAGAATTGGGAGAGACCCAGTACTTC
CDR3aa: CASSQELGETQYF

d_gene: TRBD2
abundance: NA
v_gene: TRBV4-3
j_gene: TRBJ2-7
CDR3nt: TGCGCCAGCAGCCAAGGGGCCGGGACTAGCCTAGACGAGCAGTACTTC
CDR3aa: CASSQGAGTSLDEQYF

d_gene: NA
abundance: NA
v_gene: TRBV2
j_gene: TRBJ1-4
CDR3nt: TGTGCCAGCAGTGTGATGTCGACTCCGGAGGAAAAACTGTTTTTT
CDR3aa: CASSVMSTPEEKLFF

d_gene: TRBD2
abundance: NA
v_gene: TRBV19
j_gene: TRBJ2-5
CDR3nt: TGTGCCAGTAGTATCATAGGGACTAGCGGGGCGGGGGGCCAAGAGACCCAGTACTTC
CDR3aa: CASSIIGTSGAGGQETQYF

d_gene: NA
abundance: NA
v_gene: TRBV28
j_gene: TRBJ1-3
CDR3nt: TGTGCCAGCAGTTCGGGGGCTACCTCTGGAAACACCATATATTTT
CDR3aa: CASSSGATSGNTIYF

d_gene: NA
abundance: NA
v_gene: TRBV2
j_gene: TRBJ1-2
CDR3nt: TGTGCCAGCAGGGGGGACACGGAATTCTATGGCTACACCTTC
CDR3aa: CASRGDTEFYGYTF

d_gene: NA
abundance: NA
v_gene: TRBV14
j_gene: TRBJ1-1
CDR3nt: TGTGCCAGCAGCCGCGGAATGGGCACTGAAGCTTTCTTT
CDR3aa: CASSRGMGTEAFF

d_gene: TRBD2
abundance: NA
v_gene: TRBV5-1
j_gene: TRBJ2-3
CDR3nt: TGCGCCAGCAGCTTGCCCTCTGTGACTAGCGGGAGAGGGGCCAGCACAGATACGCAGTATTTT
CDR3aa: CASSLPSVTSGRGASTDTQYF

d_gene: NA
abundance: NA
v_gene: TRBV19
j_gene: TRBJ2-6
CDR3nt: TGTGCCAGTAGTACCTACATACAGGGCTCTGGGGCCAACGTCCTGACTTTC
CDR3aa: CASSTYIQGSGANVLTF

d_gene: NA
abundance: NA
v_gene: TRBV9
j_gene: TRBJ1-2
CDR3nt: TGTGCCAGCAGCCACGAGATAGCAGGTCGGTATGGCTACACCTTC
CDR3aa: CASSHEIAGRYGYTF

d_gene: NA
abundance: NA
v_gene: TRBV2
j_gene: TRBJ1-6
CDR3nt: TGTGCCAGCAGTGAAGTTAGGGAATCACCCCTCCACTTT
CDR3aa: CASSEVRESPLHF

d_gene: NA
abundance: once
v_gene: TRBV19
j_gene: TRBJ1-1
CDR3nt: TGTGCCAGTAGTATAGTAAGGGACACTGAAGCTTTCTTT
CDR3aa: CASSIVRDTEAFF

d_gene: NA
abundance: NA
v_gene: TRBV27
j_gene: TRBJ1-2
CDR3nt: TGTGCCAGCAGTTACCAGGGTCACTATGGCTACACCTTC
CDR3aa: CASSYQGHYGYTF

d_gene: NA
abundance: NA
v_gene: TRBV5-1
j_gene: TRBJ2-7
CDR3nt: TGCGCCAGCAGCTTGGACACAAAATACGAGCAGTACTTC
CDR3aa: CASSLDTKYEQYF

d_gene: TRBD1
abundance: NA
v_gene: TRBV18
j_gene: TRBJ1-2
CDR3nt: TGTGCCAGCTCACCAGGGGTTGACAGGGGAGGCTATGGCTACACCTTC
CDR3aa: CASSPGVDRGGYGYTF

d_gene: NA
abundance: few
v_gene: TRBV4-2
j_gene: TRBJ2-4
CDR3nt: TGTGCCAGCAGCCAAGATGCCTTAGCCAAAAACATTCAGTACTTC
CDR3aa: CASSQDALAKNIQYF

d_gene: NA
abundance: NA
v_gene: TRBV5-6
j_gene: TRBJ1-3
CDR3nt: TGTGCCAGCAGCTTCCGGGACCTACGTGGCGACACCATATATTTT
CDR3aa: CASSFRDLRGDTIYF